These 32 T cell receptor beta chains came from one sample sequenced in a study of regulatory T cells in long-lasting Graves disease. Time point: newly diagnosed GD, antithyroid drugs for less than 3 months. PBMC RNA served as the TCR library source. TCR beta libraries were built with iRepertoire HTBI primers and Arm-PCR of CDR3 regions. TCRdb fed the multiplex PCR reads into MiXCR, producing one record per CDR3 protein. This sample carries some 200,000 distinct CDR3 sequences, roughly a fifth of them seen once, and the ten largest clones take 12%. These records were also assigned to another study, of T cells in Graves' hyperthyroidism and ophthalmopathy.

Sequenced here: peripheral blood mononuclear cells (PBMCs), sampled at new diagnosis, from a patient treated with antithyroid drugs. These receptors originate from a young woman with Graves disease.

Ten or more counts support this clonotype. The chain uses TRBV11-2 and TRBJ2-7; D remains unclear. The CDR3 sequence is 12 residues long. Per germline, CDR1 SGHAT and CDR2 FQNNGV. V was clipped by 7 bases and J by 11 bases, with 18 bases between them. In nucleotides, the CDR3 is TGTGCCAGCAACCCCAGTCGCGGTCTGAAGTACTTC. Its protein is CASNPSRGLKYF.

In this sample, this clonotype turned up a few times. This chain uses TRBV6-1 with TRBJ2-3; D not resolved. Germline values: CDR1 MNHNS, CDR2 SASEGT. V dropped 5 bases and J dropped 3 bases, with 18 bases sitting between them. The CDR3 extends over 16 amino acids. This CDR3 reads CASSPLRTVLTDTQYF. The CDR3 DNA reads TGTGCCAGCAGTCCCTTAAGGACCGTTCTGACAGATACGCAGTATTTT.

This clonotype has at least ten counts. This may be a read error, as it is one base from a much larger clone. The chain joins TRBV12-3 or TRBV12-4 to TRBJ1-1, with D unclear. The CDR3 runs 13 residues. V gave up 2 bases and J gave up 1 base, with 5 bases separating them. The DNA of the CDR3 is TGTGCCAGCAGTTTACAGGAGAACACTGAAGCTTTCTTT. Amino acids: CASSLQENTEAFF.

This clonotype was observed at least ten times. V and J are TRBV4-2 and TRBJ2-5, with 8 nucleotides matching TRBD1. The CDR3 is 16 amino acids. CDR1 is LGHNA, CDR2 YNFKEQ, per germline. V was clipped by 4 bases and J by 5 bases; unmatched bases: 12. This CDR3 reads CASSLSQGAQSETQYF. In DNA form, the CDR3 reads TGTGCCAGCAGCCTATCGCAGGGGGCGCAATCGGAGACCCAGTACTTC.

This clonotype was seen many times. The V gene is TRBV6-1, the J gene TRBJ1-1; D is perhaps TRBD1 (5 bases). The CDR3 is 12 residues long. Germline V gives CDR1 MNHNS, CDR2 SASEGT. The ends were cut back, 6 bases at V and 7 bases at J, with 12 bases in the middle. In nucleotides, the CDR3 is TGTGCCAGCAGGCTTCAGGGCAGTGAAGCTTTCTTT. It specifies CASRLQGSEAFF.

At least ten counts were recorded for this clonotype. The chain joins TRBV5-5 to TRBJ1-4, with 9 bases matching TRBD1. With 4 bases clipped from V and 5 bases from J, the junction kept 9 bases outside the gene matches. The germline V gene encodes CDR1 SGHKS and CDR2 YYEKEE (reference sequence). This CDR3 is 16 amino acids long. The CDR3 DNA follows: TGTGCCAGCAGCCCACGGGACAGGGCCTGGAATGAAAAACTGTTTTTT. Protein sequence: CASSPRDRAWNEKLFF.

This clonotype appeared many times. This chain joins TRBV27 and TRBJ2-5; a weak D match, TRBD2 (6 bases). Germline lookup yields CDR1 MNHEY and CDR2 SMNVEV (reference sequence). This CDR3 contains 15 residues. V was shortened by 3 bases and J by 7 bases, with 18 bases between the two germline ends. In DNA, the CDR3 is TGTGCCAGCAGTTTCACCTCCGGGGGACCGGGGACCCAGTACTTC. This gives the protein CASSFTSGGPGTQYF.

In its sample, this clonotype was seen many times. J is TRBJ1-2 and V is TRBV5-8; 9 positions match TRBD1. V was clipped by 3 bases and J by 2 bases; unmatched bases: 2. The germline CDR1 and CDR2 sequences are SGHTS and YDEGEE. The CDR3 is made up of 14 amino acids. The CDR3 nucleotides read TGTGCCAGCAGCTCGGGACAGGGAAACTATGGCTACACCTTC. Encoded protein: CASSSGQGNYGYTF. The whole variable domain, remainder taken from reference TRBV5-8 and TRBJ1-2, is EAGVTQSPTHLIKTRGQQATLRCSPISGHTSVYWYQQALGLGLQFLLWYDEGEERNRGNFPPRFSGRQFPNYSSELNVNALELEDSALYLCASSSGQGNYGYTFGSGTRLTVV.

This clonotype was detected many times. V and J are TRBV12-3 or TRBV12-4 and TRBJ2-5, with D perhaps TRBD1 (5 bases). V was clipped by 4 bases and J by 4 bases, with 13 bases between them. The CDR3 has 14 amino acids. CDR3 sequence: CASSSGILGETQYF. Here the CDR3 DNA reads TGTGCCAGCAGTTCAGGGATATTAGGAGAGACCCAGTACTTC.

This clonotype was seen ten or more times. This sequence joins TRBV29-1 and TRBJ1-1, with D maybe TRBD1 (6 bases). The CDR3 has 14 residues. Germline V CDR1 and CDR2: SQVTM, ANQGSEA. The V and J ends lost 7 bases and 9 bases respectively, with 24 bases between them. The CDR3, as DNA: TGCAGCGCCTGGGGGGGTCAGGGACAAGGCCAAGCTTTCTTT. This gives the protein CSAWGGQGQGQAFF.

This clonotype was observed at least ten times. The chain uses TRBV5-1 and TRBJ2-2; the match to TRBD1 covers 12 bases. CDR1 is SGHRS and CDR2 is YFSETQ in the germline V gene. V was clipped by 4 bases and J by 3 bases; unmatched bases: 13. This CDR3 region has 19 residues. The CDR3 coding sequence is TGCGCCAGCAGCCTACGAGGTCCCGGGACAGGGGGCTACACCGGGGAGCTGTTTTTT. Its protein product is CASSLRGPGTGGYTGELFF.

This clonotype was counted between two and nine times. V is TRBV20-1 and J is TRBJ2-2; D tentatively reads TRBD1 or TRBD2 (5 bases each). The germline CDR1 and CDR2 sequences are DFQATT and SNEGSKA (reference sequence). This CDR3 comprises 14 residues. The V and J ends lost 3 bases and 4 bases respectively, with 12 bases between them. DNA for the CDR3: TGCAGTGCTAGGGGGGAGCTCTTCACCGGGGAGCTGTTTTTT. It is translated as CSARGELFTGELFF.

This clonotype was observed at least ten times. The chain recombines TRBV2 with TRBJ2-2, with 8 bases lining up with TRBD1. Looked up from germline, CDR1 is SNHLY and CDR2 is FYNNEI. Trimming cost V 6 bases and J 3 bases; bases outside gene matches: 3. The CDR3 length is 14 residues. In DNA form, the CDR3 reads TGTGCCAGCAGCGGACAGGGAGACACCGGGGAGCTGTTTTTT. It encodes CASSGQGDTGELFF.

This clonotype was recorded many times. J is TRBJ1-5 and V is TRBV6-1; D remains unclear. V lost 0 bases and J lost 2, with 5 bases in between. The CDR3 runs to 14 residues. Germline-derived CDR1 and CDR2 are MNHNS and SASEGT. CDR3 DNA sequence: TGTGCCAGCAGTGAAGCCCCAGGCAATCAGCCCCAGCATTTT. It is translated as CASSEAPGNQPQHF.

There are many counts of this clonotype. The V and J genes are TRBV3-1 and TRBJ1-4; D perhaps matches TRBD1 (5 bases). This CDR3 region has 13 residues. CDR1 LGHDT and CDR2 YNNKEL come from the germline V gene (reference sequence). V was shortened by 5 bases and J by 4 bases, with 8 bases between the two germline ends. In DNA, the CDR3 is TGTGCCAGCAGCGCGAGGGGTAATGAAAAACTGTTTTTT. Translated: CASSARGNEKLFF.

This clonotype was recorded many times. The genes are TRBV3-1 and TRBJ2-2, with unresolved D. Germline V lookup: CDR1 LGHDT, CDR2 YNNKEL (reference sequence). The CDR3 spans 16 residues. V lost 1 base and J lost 4, with 13 bases in between. The CDR3 loop reads CASSQGSGVGTGELFF. CDR3 in DNA: TGTGCCAGCAGCCAAGGTTCTGGGGTCGGCACCGGGGAGCTGTTTTTT.

This clonotype was picked up many times. The V gene is TRBV2, the J gene TRBJ1-4; D call uncertain. V was trimmed by 5 bases and J by 5 bases, leaving 6 bases between them. CDR3 length: 12 residues. Germline loops: CDR1 SNHLY, CDR2 FYNNEI. CDR3 DNA: TGTGCCAGCAGTCGACCCAATGAAAAACTGTTTTTT. It codes for CASSRPNEKLFF.

This clonotype appeared many times. The chain employs TRBV28 and TRBJ2-7; D remains ambiguous. The CDR3 spans 14 residues. CDR1 and CDR2 (germline): MDHEN, SYDVKM. Trimming took off 5 bases at V and 0 bases at J, with 11 bases between the two ends. The chain's CDR3 is CASSTYPSSYEQYF. The CDR3 DNA reads TGTGCCAGCAGTACCTACCCGAGCTCCTACGAGCAGTACTTC.

This clonotype was seen repeatedly, ten times or more. Here the CDR3 DNA reads TGCAGTGCTAGCCGGGACAGCAATCAGCCCCAGCATTTT. This sequence encodes CSASRDSNQPQHF. The genes are TRBV20-1 and TRBJ1-5; possible D gene TRBD1, 5 bases. CDR1 and CDR2 (germline): DFQATT, SNEGSKA (reference sequence). The V and J ends lost 3 bases and 1 base respectively, with 7 bases between them. This CDR3 region has 13 residues.

Ten or more counts support this clonotype. The chain recombines TRBV12-3 or TRBV12-4 with TRBJ1-1, with 8 bases identical to TRBD1. With V trimmed by 4 bases and J by 5 bases, 6 bases remained unmatched. The CDR3 sequence is 14 residues long. In DNA, the CDR3 is TGTGCCAGCAGTTCGATGACAGGGGATACTGAAGCTTTCTTT. This sequence encodes CASSSMTGDTEAFF.

This clonotype was detected ten times or more. V and J are TRBV20-1 and TRBJ1-2, with 9 nucleotides matching TRBD1. Germline V gene data show CDR1 as DFQATT and CDR2 as SNEGSKA (reference sequence). V was pared by 0 bases and J by 5 bases, with 4 bases of the junction left unmatched. This CDR3 contains 14 residues. The CDR3 here is CSARDPTGGYGYTF. The CDR3 DNA reads as TGCAGTGCTAGAGATCCGACAGGGGGTTATGGCTACACCTTC.

In its sample, this clonotype was seen many times. This chain links TRBV3-1 with TRBJ2-2, with D possibly TRBD2 on 6 matching bases. This CDR3 is 15 amino acids long. Germline CDR1 reads LGHDT; CDR2 reads YNNKEL (reference sequence). Trimming removed 7 bases at V and 2 bases at J, with 14 bases between. For the CDR3, the DNA is TGTGCCAGCACTCCTCTCGGGGGAAACACCGGGGAGCTGTTTTTT. Translation: CASTPLGGNTGELFF.

This clonotype was detected many times. The genes are TRBV20-1 and TRBJ1-4; no firm D call. The CDR3 has 15 amino acids. Trimming took 5 bases from V and 8 from J, leaving 21 bases between them. Germline loops: CDR1 DFQATT, CDR2 SNEGSKA (reference sequence). Here the CDR3 reads CSALKALTKREKLFF. For the CDR3, the DNA is TGCAGTGCTTTAAAAGCCCTGACCAAGCGAGAAAAACTGTTTTTT.

This clonotype was observed at least ten times. The rearrangement uses TRBV7-9 and TRBJ2-2; TRBD2 is a possible D gene (5 bases). CDR3 size: 12 residues. The V gene's germline CDR1 is SEHNR and CDR2 FQNEAQ (reference sequence). Trimming took 8 bases from V and 3 from J, leaving 7 bases between them. The CDR3 sequence: CASGLHTGELFF. The CDR3 DNA sequence: TGTGCCAGCGGACTTCACACCGGGGAGCTGTTTTTT.

This clonotype was observed at least ten times. The chain recombines TRBV5-6 with TRBJ1-5; possible D gene TRBD1, 6 bases. V was shortened by 2 bases and J by 6 bases, with 18 bases between the two germline ends. Germline assignment: CDR1 SGHDT and CDR2 YYEEEE. This CDR3 spans 16 amino acids. The CDR3 DNA reads as TGTGCCAGCAGCTTTGCAAACAGGGTACCGACTCAGCCCCAGCATTTT. Its translation is CASSFANRVPTQPQHF.

This clonotype was counted ten times or more. CDR3 sequence: CAISDLRRGTGEQFF. The CDR3 coding sequence is TGTGCCATCAGTGACCTCCGCCGGGGGACCGGTGAGCAGTTCTTC. This chain links TRBV10-3 with TRBJ2-1; weak D call: TRBD2 (6 bases). V was shortened by 3 bases and J by 9 bases, with 18 bases between the two germline ends. The V gene's germline CDR1 is ENHRY and CDR2 SYGVKD. This CDR3 contains 15 residues.

This clonotype was detected a few times. The CDR3 DNA follows: TGTGCCAGCAGTTACTCGACAGGTGGTCAGCCCCAGCATTTT. Translated, it gives CASSYSTGGQPQHF. The gene calls are TRBV6-5 and TRBJ1-5; D possibly corresponds to TRBD1 (6 bases). The germline V gene has CDR1 MNHEY and CDR2 SVGAGI. This CDR3 contains 14 residues. The V end was cut by 0 bases, the J end by 6 bases, with 9 bases between.

This clonotype was found many times. The rearrangement links TRBV20-1 to TRBJ1-2; 9 bases are a match to TRBD1. The J segment lost 3 bases and the V segment lost 8 bases, leaving 7 bases of the junction unmatched. Germline CDR1 reads DFQATT; CDR2 reads SNEGSKA (reference sequence). CDR3 length: 13 amino acids. CDR3 coding DNA: TGCAGTTCAGTCCGGGACAGGGACTATGGCTACACCTTC. Translating gives CSSVRDRDYGYTF.

The V call is TRBV2, the J call TRBJ2-3; 10 bases line up with TRBD2. V was clipped by 3 bases and J by 0 bases; unmatched bases: 6. This CDR3 has 17 amino acids. The V gene's germline CDR1 is SNHLY and CDR2 FYNNEI. CDR3 DNA sequence: TGTGCCAGCAGTGAGTCTAGCGGGAGAACTAGCACAGATACGCAGTATTTT. Protein product: CASSESSGRTSTDTQYF.

This clonotype was found many times. V is TRBV7-9 and J is TRBJ1-1, with D possibly TRBD1 on 6 matching bases. Trimming cost V 2 bases and J 2 bases, with 9 bases left between them. Germline V gives CDR1 SEHNR, CDR2 FQNEAQ (reference sequence). This CDR3 spans 14 amino acids. The CDR3 sequence: CASSLPQGNTEAFF. CDR3 bases: TGTGCCAGCAGCTTACCACAGGGCAACACTGAAGCTTTCTTT.

The V call is TRBV28, the J call TRBJ1-5; D call uncertain. Germline CDR1 reads MDHEN; CDR2 reads SYDVKM. V lost 10 bases and J lost 6, with 16 bases in between. The CDR3 contains 13 residues. CDR3 region: CATEPSLGQPQHF. DNA for the CDR3: TGTGCCACCGAACCGTCATTGGGTCAGCCCCAGCATTTT.

This clonotype was seen ten or more times. V and J are TRBV13 and TRBJ1-5; no reliable D call. CDR3 size: 16 residues. Germline CDR1 reads PRHDT; CDR2 reads FYEKMQ (reference sequence). V was shortened by 3 bases and J by 11 bases, with 23 bases between the two germline ends. The CDR3 spells CASSLSLGNTSVAQHF. DNA of the CDR3: TGTGCCAGCAGCTTGTCACTTGGGAACACATCAGTGGCCCAGCATTTT.